The T cell receptor (beta chain) described here comes from a study of sequential checkpoint blockade in melanoma. The protocol was immunoSEQ multiplex PCR, while the TCRdb copy is restricted to in-frame clones and leaves out a portion. The sample consists of several thousand clones, approximately 23% of them appearing once. The sample's treatment: randomized to nivolumab then ipilimumab (arm A) or the reverse (arm B). V was shortened by 3 bases and J by 4 bases, with 11 bases between the two germline ends. CDR1 and CDR2 (germline): MDHEN, SYDVKM. This CDR3 has 14 residues. This clone was observed a handful of times.

This receptor was taken from a human donor with melanoma. The chain joins TRBV28 to TRBJ2-3; the D gene is possibly TRBD2 (7 bases). The source was tumor tissue (inferred from file names), collected from a patient given nivolumab and ipilimumab in sequence. The CDR3 coding sequence is TGTGCCAGCAGTTTCACGGGGGGCCCAGATACGCAGTATTTT. Translation gives CASSFTGGPDTQYF.